The following is a TCR beta chain sequence with its context. The target antigen is unknown. This specimen belongs to a study of blood T cells in healthy people across ages. CDR1 and CDR2 from the germline V gene are SGHKS and YYEKEE (reference sequence). V was pared by 3 bases and J by 6 bases, with 11 bases between. The CDR3 totals 13 residues. The use of a sample-barcoded 5' primer and a J-beta primer mix characterized a second PCR of roughly 7 to 11 cycles. Tagging of each cDNA molecule was performed by a template-switch adaptor with 12 random nucleotides. TCRdb passed the 5' RACE reads through MiXCR, listing each CDR3 protein once. The table includes almost 1 million distinct CDR3 sequences, roughly 47% detected once. Study-level results: Older age coincided with a roughly linear decline in TCR beta diversity per million T cells. Using unsorted PBMCs precluded a conclusive naive versus antigen-experienced comparison. Whereas aged donors had fewer naive CD4+ cells, long-lived donors had more of them and higher diversity.

Sequencing was done on a sample of blood. The TCR was taken from an older woman in good health. The rearrangement joins TRBV5-5 to TRBJ2-3; D possibly matches TRBD1 or TRBD2 (5 bases each). The CDR3 sequence: CASSSGTPDTQYF. The CDR3 bases are TGTGCCAGCAGCTCCGGGACCCCGGATACGCAGTATTTT.